This T cell receptor beta chain was captured in a study of siplizumab effects on memory and regulatory T cells. Study-wide results and limits: Fewer alloreactive sequences mapped to unstimulated CD4+ memory cells under siplizumab.

The CDR3 is 16 amino acids. J was trimmed by 0 bases and V by 5 bases; bases with no gene match: 5. Germline CDR1 SGHDN, CDR2 FVKESK. This clone was observed a handful of times. Its antigen is currently unknown. Using immunoSEQ multiplex PCR, the repertoire was profiled, and TCRdb retains in-frame clones only, with some absent. This table has around 100,000 clones, around 94% appearing once. The origin of this receptor is a human donor in good health. The chain uses TRBV14 and TRBJ2-1; 9 nucleotides align to TRBD2. Sequencing was done on a sample of non-Treg CD4+ T cells sorted from blood. The chain's CDR3 is CASSLTAGGSYNEQFF. As DNA, the CDR3 is TGTGCCAGCAGCTTAACAGCGGGAGGCTCCTACAATGAGCAGTTCTTC.